This TCR beta chain was documented in a study of OX40 agonist ivuxolimab in advanced cancers. Study-wide background: Three patients, one with hepatocellular carcinoma and two with cutaneous melanoma, responded partially.

Using immunoSEQ multiplex PCR, the repertoire was profiled, and TCRdb retains in-frame clones only, with some absent. The sample lists tens of thousands of clones; about 81% were seen once. The CDR3 covers 15 residues. From germline, CDR1 is SGHNT and CDR2 YENEEA. Trimming took 5 bases from V and 6 from J, leaving 17 bases between them. The chain uses TRBV11-3 and TRBJ2-1; no clear D. The specimen was CD4+ or CD8+ T cells sorted from blood, collected in a trial of the OX40 agonist ivuxolimab. The clonotype originates from an adult with an advanced solid tumor such as melanoma, head and neck, liver or kidney cancer. The CDR3 DNA reads as TGTGCCAGCAGCCGTGAGGAAGTTCTGCCCAATGAGCAGTTCTTC. Its translation: CASSREEVLPNEQFF. Full variable domain (remainder filled in from reference TRBV11-3 and TRBJ2-1): EAGVVQSPRYKIIEKKQPVAFWCNPISGHNTLYWYLQNLGQGPELLIRYENEEAVDDSQLPKDRFSAERLKGVDSTLKIQPAELGDSAVYLCASSREEVLPNEQFFGPGTRLTVL.